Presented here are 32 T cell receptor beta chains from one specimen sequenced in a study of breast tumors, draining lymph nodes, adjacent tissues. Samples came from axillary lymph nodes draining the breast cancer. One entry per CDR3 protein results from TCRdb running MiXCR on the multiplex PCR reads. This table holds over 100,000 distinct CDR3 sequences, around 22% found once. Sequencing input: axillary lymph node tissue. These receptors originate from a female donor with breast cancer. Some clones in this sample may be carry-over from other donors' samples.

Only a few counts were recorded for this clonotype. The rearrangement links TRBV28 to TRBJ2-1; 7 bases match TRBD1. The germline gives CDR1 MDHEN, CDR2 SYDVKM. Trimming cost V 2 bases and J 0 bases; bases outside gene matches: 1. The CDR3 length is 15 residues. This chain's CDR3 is CASSLGDSSYNEQFF. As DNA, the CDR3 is TGTGCCAGCAGTTTAGGGGACAGCTCCTACAATGAGCAGTTCTTC.

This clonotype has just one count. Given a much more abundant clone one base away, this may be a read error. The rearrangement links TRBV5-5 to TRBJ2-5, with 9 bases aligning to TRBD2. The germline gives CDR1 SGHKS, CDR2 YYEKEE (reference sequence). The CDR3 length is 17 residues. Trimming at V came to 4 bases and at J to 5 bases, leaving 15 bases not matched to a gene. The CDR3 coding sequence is TGTGCCAGCAGCATAAGACTAGCGGAAACGCAATTGGAGACCCAGTACTTC. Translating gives CASSIRLAETQLETQYF.

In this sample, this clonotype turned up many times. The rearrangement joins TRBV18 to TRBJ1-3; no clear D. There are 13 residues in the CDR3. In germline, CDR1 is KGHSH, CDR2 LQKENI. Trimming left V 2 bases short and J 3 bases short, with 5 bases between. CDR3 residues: CASSPDVGNTIYF. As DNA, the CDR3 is TGTGCCAGCTCACCAGACGTTGGAAACACCATATATTTT.

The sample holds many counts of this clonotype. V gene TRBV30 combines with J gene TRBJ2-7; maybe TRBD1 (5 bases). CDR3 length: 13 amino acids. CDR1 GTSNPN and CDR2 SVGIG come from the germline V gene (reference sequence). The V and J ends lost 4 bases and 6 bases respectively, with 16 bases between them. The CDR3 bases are TGTGCCTGGAATCGGCAGGGTGGTTCCGAGCAGTACTTC. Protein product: CAWNRQGGSEQYF.

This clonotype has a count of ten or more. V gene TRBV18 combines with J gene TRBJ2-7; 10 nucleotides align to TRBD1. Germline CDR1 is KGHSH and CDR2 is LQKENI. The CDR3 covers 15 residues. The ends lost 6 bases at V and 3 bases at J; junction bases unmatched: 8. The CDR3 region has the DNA TGTGCCAGCTCCCCCGGGACAGGGGATTTCTACGAGCAGTACTTC. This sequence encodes CASSPGTGDFYEQYF. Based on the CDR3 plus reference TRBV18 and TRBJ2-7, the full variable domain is NAGVMQNPRHLVRRRGQEARLRCSPMKGHSHVYWYRQLPEEGLKFMVYLQKENIIDESGMPKERFSAEFPKEGPSILRIQQVVRGDSAAYFCASSPGTGDFYEQYFGPGTRLTVT.

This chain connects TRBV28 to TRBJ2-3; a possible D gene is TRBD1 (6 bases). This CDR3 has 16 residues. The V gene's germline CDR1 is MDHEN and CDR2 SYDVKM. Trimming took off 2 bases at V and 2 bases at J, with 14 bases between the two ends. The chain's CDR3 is CASSLRVTGDTDTQYF. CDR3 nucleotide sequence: TGTGCCAGCAGTTTAAGGGTGACAGGAGACACAGATACGCAGTATTTT. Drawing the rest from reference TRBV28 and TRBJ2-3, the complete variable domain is DVKVTQSSRYLVKRTGEKVFLECVQDMDHENMFWYRQDPGLGLRLIYFSYDVKMKEKGDIPEGYSVSREKKERFSLILESASTNQTSMYLCASSLRVTGDTDTQYFGPGTRLTVL.

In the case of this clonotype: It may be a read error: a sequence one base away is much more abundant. CDR3 protein: CASTPGGPSCEQYF. The DNA for the CDR3 is TGCGCCAGCACCCCGGGGGGGCCCTCCTGCGAGCAGTACTTC. The V gene is TRBV5-1, the J gene TRBJ2-7; the match to TRBD2 covers 8 bases. This CDR3 has 14 amino acids. The germline V gene has CDR1 SGHRS and CDR2 YFSETQ. The whole variable domain, filled in from reference TRBV5-1 and TRBJ2-7, reads KAGVTQTPRYLIKTRGQQVTLSCSPISGHRSVSWYQQTPGQGLQFLFEYFSETQRNKGNFPGRFSGRQFSNSRSEMNVSTLELGDSALYLCASTPGGPSCEQYFGPGTRLTVT.

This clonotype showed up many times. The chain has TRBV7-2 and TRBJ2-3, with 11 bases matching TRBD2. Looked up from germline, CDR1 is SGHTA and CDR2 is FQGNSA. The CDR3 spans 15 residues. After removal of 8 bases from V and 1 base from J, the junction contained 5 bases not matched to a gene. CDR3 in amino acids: CASGTSGSGTDTQYF. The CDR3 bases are TGTGCCAGCGGAACTAGCGGGAGTGGCACAGATACGCAGTATTTT.

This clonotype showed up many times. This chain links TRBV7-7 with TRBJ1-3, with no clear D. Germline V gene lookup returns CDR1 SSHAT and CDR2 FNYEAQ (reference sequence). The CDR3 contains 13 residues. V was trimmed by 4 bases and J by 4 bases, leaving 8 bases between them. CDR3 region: CASSSTLGNTIYF. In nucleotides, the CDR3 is TGTGCCAGCAGCTCCACTCTCGGAAACACCATATATTTT.

The CDR3 region is CAGTQGFQPQHF. The CDR3 bases are TGTGCCGGCACCCAGGGTTTTCAGCCCCAGCATTTT. J is TRBJ1-5 and V is TRBV6-4, with D perhaps matching TRBD1 (5 bases). The V and J ends lost 11 bases and 6 bases respectively, with 14 bases between them. Looked up from germline, CDR1 is MRHNA and CDR2 is SNTAGT. This CDR3 has 12 residues.

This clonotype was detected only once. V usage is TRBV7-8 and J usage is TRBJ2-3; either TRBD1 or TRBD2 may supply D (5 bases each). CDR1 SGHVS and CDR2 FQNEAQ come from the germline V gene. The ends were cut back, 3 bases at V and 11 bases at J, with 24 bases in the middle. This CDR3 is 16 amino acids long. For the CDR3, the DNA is TGTGCCAGCAGCTTGGGGGTGCGGCAAAGGAGCAATGAGCAGTATTTT. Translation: CASSLGVRQRSNEQYF.

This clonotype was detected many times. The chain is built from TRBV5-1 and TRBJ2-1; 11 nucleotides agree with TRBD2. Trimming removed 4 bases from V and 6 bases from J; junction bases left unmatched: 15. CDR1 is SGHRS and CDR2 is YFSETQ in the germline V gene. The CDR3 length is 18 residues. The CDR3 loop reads CASSPLRRASGRTNEQFF. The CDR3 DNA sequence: TGCGCCAGCAGCCCGCTAAGACGGGCTAGCGGGAGGACCAATGAGCAGTTCTTC.

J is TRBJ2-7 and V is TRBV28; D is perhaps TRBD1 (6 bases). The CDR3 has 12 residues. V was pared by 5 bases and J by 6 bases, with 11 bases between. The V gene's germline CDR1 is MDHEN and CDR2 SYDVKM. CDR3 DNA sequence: TGTGCCAGCAGTCCTCAGGGGAGCGAGCAGTACTTC. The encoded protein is CASSPQGSEQYF.

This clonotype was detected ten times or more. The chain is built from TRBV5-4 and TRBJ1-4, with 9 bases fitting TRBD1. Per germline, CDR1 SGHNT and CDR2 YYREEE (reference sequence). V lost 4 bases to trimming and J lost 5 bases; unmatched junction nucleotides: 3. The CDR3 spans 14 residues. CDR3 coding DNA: TGTGCCAGCAGCAGCGGGACAGGGAATGAAAAACTGTTTTTT. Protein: CASSSGTGNEKLFF.

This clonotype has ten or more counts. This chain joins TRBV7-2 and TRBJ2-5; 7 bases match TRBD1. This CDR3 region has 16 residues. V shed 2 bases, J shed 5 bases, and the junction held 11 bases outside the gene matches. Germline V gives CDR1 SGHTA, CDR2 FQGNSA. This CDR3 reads CASSLTRPPTGETQYF. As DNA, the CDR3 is TGTGCCAGCAGCTTAACGAGGCCCCCGACAGGGGAGACCCAGTACTTC.

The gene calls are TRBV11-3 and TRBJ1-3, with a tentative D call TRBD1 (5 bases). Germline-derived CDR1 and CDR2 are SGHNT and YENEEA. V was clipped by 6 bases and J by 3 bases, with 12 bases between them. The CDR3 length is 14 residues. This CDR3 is CASREQENGNTIYF. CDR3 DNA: TGTGCCAGCAGGGAACAGGAGAATGGAAACACCATATATTTT. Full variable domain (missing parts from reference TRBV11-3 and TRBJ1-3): EAGVVQSPRYKIIEKKQPVAFWCNPISGHNTLYWYLQNLGQGPELLIRYENEEAVDDSQLPKDRFSAERLKGVDSTLKIQPAELGDSAVYLCASREQENGNTIYFGEGSWLTVV.

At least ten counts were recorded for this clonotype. The CDR3 is CASRGTQGARNQPQHF. The CDR3, as DNA: TGTGCCAGTAGAGGTACACAGGGGGCTCGCAATCAGCCCCAGCATTTT. This chain connects TRBV19 to TRBJ1-5; TRBD1 matches at 9 bases. Per the germline V gene, CDR1 is LNHDA and CDR2 is SQIVND (reference sequence). This CDR3 contains 16 residues. The ends lost 6 bases at V and 2 bases at J; junction bases unmatched: 8. The variable domain in full, with the rest retrieved from reference TRBV19 and TRBJ1-5, is DGGITQSPKYLFRKEGQNVTLSCEQNLNHDAMYWYRQDPGQGLRLIYYSQIVNDFQKGDIAEGYSVSREKKESFPLTVTSAQKNPTAFYLCASRGTQGARNQPQHFGDGTRLSIL.

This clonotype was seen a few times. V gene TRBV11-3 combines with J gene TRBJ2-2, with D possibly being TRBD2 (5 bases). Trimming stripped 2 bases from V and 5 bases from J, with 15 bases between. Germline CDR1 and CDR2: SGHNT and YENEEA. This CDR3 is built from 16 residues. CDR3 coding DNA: TGTGCCAGCAGCTTAAGGCCGGGCGGGCAGACCGGGGAGCTGTTTTTT. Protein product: CASSLRPGGQTGELFF. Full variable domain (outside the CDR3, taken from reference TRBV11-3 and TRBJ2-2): EAGVVQSPRYKIIEKKQPVAFWCNPISGHNTLYWYLQNLGQGPELLIRYENEEAVDDSQLPKDRFSAERLKGVDSTLKIQPAELGDSAVYLCASSLRPGGQTGELFFGEGSRLTVL.

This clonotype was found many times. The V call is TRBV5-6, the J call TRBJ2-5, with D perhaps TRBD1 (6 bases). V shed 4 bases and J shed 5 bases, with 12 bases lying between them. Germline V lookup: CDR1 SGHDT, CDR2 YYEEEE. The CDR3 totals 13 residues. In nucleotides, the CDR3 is TGTGCCAGCAGCCGAAGGGGGATGGAGACCCAGTACTTC. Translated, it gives CASSRRGMETQYF. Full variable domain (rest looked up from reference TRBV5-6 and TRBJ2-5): DAGVTQSPTHLIKTRGQQVTLRCSPKSGHDTVSWYQQALGQGPQFIFQYYEEEERQRGNFPDRFSGHQFPNYSSELNVNALLLGDSALYLCASSRRGMETQYFGPGTRLLVL.

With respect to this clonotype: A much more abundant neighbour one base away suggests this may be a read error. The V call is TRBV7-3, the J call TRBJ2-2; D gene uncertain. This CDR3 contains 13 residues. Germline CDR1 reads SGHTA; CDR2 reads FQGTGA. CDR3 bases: TGTGCCGGCAGCTTAGGCAACACCGGGGAGCTGTTTTTT. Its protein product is CAGSLGNTGELFF.

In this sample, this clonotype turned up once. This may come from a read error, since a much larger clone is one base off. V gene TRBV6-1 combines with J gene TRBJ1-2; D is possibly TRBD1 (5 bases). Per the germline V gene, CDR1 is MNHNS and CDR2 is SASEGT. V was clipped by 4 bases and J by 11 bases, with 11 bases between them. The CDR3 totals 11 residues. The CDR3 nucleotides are TGTGCCAGCAGTGGGCGGGGCGGTTACACCTTC. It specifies CASSGRGGYTF.

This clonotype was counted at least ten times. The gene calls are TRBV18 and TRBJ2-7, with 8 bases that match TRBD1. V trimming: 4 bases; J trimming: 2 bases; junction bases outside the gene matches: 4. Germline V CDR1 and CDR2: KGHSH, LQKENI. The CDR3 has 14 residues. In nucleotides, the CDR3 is TGTGCCAGCTCACGGACAGGGAGAACCTACGAGCAGTACTTC. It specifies CASSRTGRTYEQYF.

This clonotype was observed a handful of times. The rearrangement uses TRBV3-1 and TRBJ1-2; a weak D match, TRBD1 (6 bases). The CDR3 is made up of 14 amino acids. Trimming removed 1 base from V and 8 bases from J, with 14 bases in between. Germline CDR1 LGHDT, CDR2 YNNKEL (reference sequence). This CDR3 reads CASSQVQGAGGYTF. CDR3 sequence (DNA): TGTGCCAGCAGCCAAGTACAGGGTGCAGGCGGCTACACCTTC.

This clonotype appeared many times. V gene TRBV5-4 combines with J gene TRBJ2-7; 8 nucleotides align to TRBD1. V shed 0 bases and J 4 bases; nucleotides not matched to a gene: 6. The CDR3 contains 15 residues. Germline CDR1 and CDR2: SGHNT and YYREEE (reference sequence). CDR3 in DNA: TGTGCCAGCAGCTTGGAGCAGGGGGCAAGGTACGAGCAGTACTTC. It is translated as CASSLEQGARYEQYF.

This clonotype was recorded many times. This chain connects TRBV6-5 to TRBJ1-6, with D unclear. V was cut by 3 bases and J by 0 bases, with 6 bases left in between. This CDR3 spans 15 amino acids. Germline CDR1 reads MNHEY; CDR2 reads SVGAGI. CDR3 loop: CASSYESSYNSPLHF. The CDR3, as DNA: TGTGCCAGCAGTTATGAGAGCTCCTATAATTCACCCCTCCACTTT.

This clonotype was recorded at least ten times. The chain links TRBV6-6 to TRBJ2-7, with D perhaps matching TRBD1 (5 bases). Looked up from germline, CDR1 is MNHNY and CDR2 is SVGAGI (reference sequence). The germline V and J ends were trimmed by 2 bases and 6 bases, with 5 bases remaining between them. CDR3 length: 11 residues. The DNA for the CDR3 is TGTGCCAGCAGTTACAGGGGCGAGCAGTACTTC. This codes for CASSYRGEQYF.

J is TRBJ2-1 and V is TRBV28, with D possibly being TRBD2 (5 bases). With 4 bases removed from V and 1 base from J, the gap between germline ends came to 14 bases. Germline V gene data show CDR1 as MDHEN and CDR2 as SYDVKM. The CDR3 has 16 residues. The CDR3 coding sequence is TGTGCCAGCAGTTCCCGAATAGCGAAATCCTACAATGAGCAGTTCTTC. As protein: CASSSRIAKSYNEQFF.

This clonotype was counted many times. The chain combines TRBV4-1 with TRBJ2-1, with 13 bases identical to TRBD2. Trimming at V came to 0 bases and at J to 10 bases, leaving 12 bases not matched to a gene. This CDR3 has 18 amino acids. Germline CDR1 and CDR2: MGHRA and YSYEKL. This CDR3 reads CASSQDTSGGVSWGEQFF. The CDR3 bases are TGCGCCAGCAGCCAAGATACTAGCGGGGGGGTATCGTGGGGGGAGCAGTTCTTC.

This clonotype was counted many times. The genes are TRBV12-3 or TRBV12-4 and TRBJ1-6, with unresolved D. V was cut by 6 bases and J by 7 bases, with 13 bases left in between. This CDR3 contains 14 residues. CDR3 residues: CASRLGEANSPLHF. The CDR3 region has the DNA TGTGCCAGCAGGCTTGGGGAGGCGAATTCACCCCTCCACTTT.

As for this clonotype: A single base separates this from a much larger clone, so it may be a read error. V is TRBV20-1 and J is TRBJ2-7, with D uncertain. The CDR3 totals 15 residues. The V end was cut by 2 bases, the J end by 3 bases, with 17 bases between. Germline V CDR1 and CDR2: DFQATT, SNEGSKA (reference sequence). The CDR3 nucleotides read TGCAGTGCTAGACTATTCGACGCTTCGCACTACGAGCAGTACTTC. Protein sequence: CSARLFDASHYEQYF.

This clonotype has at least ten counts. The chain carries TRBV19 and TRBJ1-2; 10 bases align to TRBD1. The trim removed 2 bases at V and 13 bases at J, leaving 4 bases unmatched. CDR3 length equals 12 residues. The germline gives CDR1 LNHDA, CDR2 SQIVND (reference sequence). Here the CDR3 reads CASSIRDRGPTF. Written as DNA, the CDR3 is TGTGCCAGTAGTATACGAGACAGGGGGCCCACCTTC.

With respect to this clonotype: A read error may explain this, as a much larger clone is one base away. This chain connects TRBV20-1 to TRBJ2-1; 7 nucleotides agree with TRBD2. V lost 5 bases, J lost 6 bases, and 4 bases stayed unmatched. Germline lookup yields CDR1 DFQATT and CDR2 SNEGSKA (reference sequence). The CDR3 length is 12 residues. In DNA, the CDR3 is TGCAGTGCTGGCGGGAGAGGCAATGAGCAGTTCTTC. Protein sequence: CSAGGRGNEQFF.